This TCR beta chain emerged from a study of T-cell reconstitution after alpha-beta-depleted transplantation in children. There are many counts of this clonotype. Its antigen is not identified. Using unique molecular identifiers, the investigators prepared the TCRbeta library. From the PCR reads, TCRdb called clonotypes with MiXCR, one entry per CDR3 protein. This table has some 300,000 distinct CDR3 sequences, roughly 8.2% appearing once. Study results and limitations: Reports say that about two months after transplant, the alpha-beta T cells came out of several hundred graft clones that had expanded. It was surviving recipient T cells and thymic progenitors that gave some patients high TCRbeta diversity at day 60. T-cell numbers and diversity one year post-transplant derived largely from freshly generated T cells.

The CDR3 contains 13 residues. Trimming at V came to 6 bases and at J to 7 bases, leaving 6 bases not matched to a gene. CDR1 and CDR2 from the germline V gene are DFQATT and SNEGSKA (reference sequence). The J gene is TRBJ1-4, the V gene TRBV20-1; TRBD1 agrees at 9 bases. The source was peripheral blood, collected 360 days after TCRalphabeta/CD19-depleted stem cell transplant. The receptor's source is a female patient aged 2 to 10 who had a stem cell transplant for Fanconi anemia, so the T cells may come from the graft donor. CDR3 region: CSALGTGSEKLFF. CDR3 nucleotide sequence: TGCAGTGCCCTCGGGACAGGGAGTGAAAAACTGTTTTTT.